This is a list of T cell receptor beta chains from one sample in a study of a mutant IDH1 vaccine in newly diagnosed glioma. Their antigens remain unidentified. Repertoires were generated with immunoSEQ multiplex PCR, while TCRdb's copy carries only in-frame clones and drops some. The table lists tens of thousands of clones, 81% of them singletons. The material was PBMCs, obtained from a glioma patient whose treatment included an IDH1 peptide vaccine. The origin of the receptors is a man between 40 and 49 years old with glioma. The CDR3 runs from the conserved cysteine through the conserved F or W. D genes are given only for firm matches. The size field is filled for only some rows; it gives once, few, many or a size class.

d_call	v_call	j_call	clone_size	cdr3_nt	cdr3_aa
.	TRBV14	TRBJ1-2	.	TGTGCCAGCAGCCGATTTACAGGGCGAAGGGAGGTGGACTATGGCTACACCTTC	CASSRFTGRREVDYGYTF
.	TRBV7-9	TRBJ1-1	.	TGTGCCAGCAGCTTAGCCCTTGTGGGCGGTGAAGCTTTCTTT	CASSLALVGGEAFF
TRBD1	TRBV4-3	TRBJ1-1	.	TGCGCCAGCAGCCAAGTCCACAGGGGCACTGAAGCTTTCTTT	CASSQVHRGTEAFF
.	TRBV9	TRBJ2-5	.	TGTGCCAGCAGCGTAGACGGGGGCGGCGGGGTTAAAGAGACCCAGTACTTC	CASSVDGGGGVKETQYF
TRBD1	TRBV7-6	TRBJ1-2	.	TGTGCCAGCAGCTTAGCTGGCAGGGGGCTTACCTATGGCTACACCTTC	CASSLAGRGLTYGYTF
.	TRBV28	TRBJ1-5	.	TGTGCCAGCAGCCCCTCAGGGCCCAATCAGCCCCAGCATTTT	CASSPSGPNQPQHF
.	TRBV20-1	TRBJ1-3	.	TGCAGTGCTAGAGCTAGAAACACCATATATTTT	CSARARNTIYF
.	TRBV6-6	TRBJ2-3	once	TGTGCCAGCAGCCCGACTAACACAGATACGCAGTATTTT	CASSPTNTDTQYF
.	TRBV9	TRBJ2-3	.	TGTGCCAGCAGCGTAGAAACAGATACGCAGTATTTT	CASSVETDTQYF
TRBD1	TRBV29-1	TRBJ1-1	few	TGCAGCGCCAGGACAGGGCCCACTGAAGCTTTCTTT	CSARTGPTEAFF
TRBD2	TRBV11-2	TRBJ2-1	.	TGTGCCAGCAGCACTAGCGGGGCCTACAATGAGCAGTTCTTC	CASSTSGAYNEQFF
.	TRBV6-1	TRBJ2-4	.	TGTGCCAGCAGTGAACAGGGTCGTCCGGGGACCATTCAGTACTTC	CASSEQGRPGTIQYF
.	TRBV9	TRBJ2-7	.	TGTGCCAGCAGCGTAGCTCCAGGGGAGGAGCAGTACTTC	CASSVAPGEEQYF
TRBD1	TRBV29-1	TRBJ2-7	.	TGCAGCGTTGAACGGGACAGGGGAGCCTACGAGCAGTACTTC	CSVERDRGAYEQYF
TRBD1	TRBV23-1	TRBJ2-2	.	TGCGCCAGCAGTCAATCCCCGACAGGGACCCCCACCGGGGAGCTGTTTTTT	CASSQSPTGTPTGELFF
.	TRBV9	TRBJ2-5	.	TGTGCCAGCAGCGTAGGGCTAGCGGAGACCCAGTACTTC	CASSVGLAETQYF
.	TRBV6-1	TRBJ2-7	few	TGTGCCAGCAGTGAAGGGATATACGACGAGCAGTACTTC	CASSEGIYDEQYF
TRBD2	TRBV14	TRBJ2-1	few	TGTGCCAGCAGCGAAGGGACTACGGAGTTCTTC	CASSEGTTEFF
.	TRBV4-1	TRBJ2-3	.	TGCGCCAGCAGCCAAGATAAGGCAGGGAGAAGGGGAGATACGCAGTATTTT	CASSQDKAGRRGDTQYF
.	TRBV28	TRBJ1-2	few	TGTGCCAGCAGACCCGGGACACTTTTGGGCTACACCTTC	CASRPGTLLGYTF
.	TRBV6-1	TRBJ2-7	.	TGTGCCAGCAGTGAAGCGCAGTATGGGGCGGGCAGCTCCTACGAGCAGTACTTC	CASSEAQYGAGSSYEQYF
.	TRBV4-1	TRBJ2-7	.	TGCGCCAGCAGCCACGGCAGTGGCTACGAGCAGTACTTC	CASSHGSGYEQYF
TRBD2	TRBV28	TRBJ2-7	.	TGTGCCAGCAGCCCCAGGACTAGCGGAACCTACGAGCAGTACTTC	CASSPRTSGTYEQYF
.	TRBV9	TRBJ1-1	.	TGTGCCAGCAGCGGGGGGCAACGGGGCAGTCAGGCTTTCTTT	CASSGGQRGSQAFF
.	TRBV19	TRBJ1-2	once	TGTGCCAGTAGCACCACCCCCCAGGGGCCGGTCTATGGCTACACCTTC	CASSTTPQGPVYGYTF
.	TRBV7-2	TRBJ2-7	.	TGTGCCAGCAGCTCGCCCGCCGGGACCCCTATCTACGAGCAGTACTTC	CASSSPAGTPIYEQYF
.	TRBV5-6	TRBJ2-1	.	TGTGCCAGCAGCTTGGCCCCGACGCGCCTTCTGAATGAGCAGTTCTTC	CASSLAPTRLLNEQFF
.	TRBV10-3	TRBJ2-7	.	TGTGCCATCAGTCCATCCGGGGGTAATTACGAGCAGTACTTC	CAISPSGGNYEQYF
TRBD1	TRBV19	TRBJ1-5	few	TGTGCCAGTAGTATCTCCTCGGCAGGGGGCTTCAATCAGCCCCAGCATTTT	CASSISSAGGFNQPQHF
.	TRBV7-2	TRBJ2-7	.	TGTGCCAGCAGCTTAGAAGCCCACTACGAGCAGTACTTC	CASSLEAHYEQYF
.	TRBV21-1	TRBJ2-1	.	TGTGCCAGCAGCACTCAGCGGGAGCGCCTTCCCAATGAGCAGTTCTTC	CASSTQRERLPNEQFF
.	TRBV7-8	TRBJ2-7	.	TGTGCCAGCAGCTCAGACAGGAACGAGCAGTACTTC	CASSSDRNEQYF
TRBD1	TRBV5-1	TRBJ1-4	.	TGCGCCAGCAGCTTACGACAGGGGGCCGGTGAAAAACTGTTTTTT	CASSLRQGAGEKLFF
TRBD2	TRBV30	TRBJ2-7	.	TGTGCCTGGAGGAAGCGGGAGGTTTCCTACGAGCAGTACTTC	CAWRKREVSYEQYF
.	TRBV7-9	TRBJ2-6	.	TGTGCCAGCAGCCCCCCTGGGGCCAACGTCCTGACTTTC	CASSPPGANVLTF
TRBD2	TRBV4-2	TRBJ2-7	.	TGTGCCAGCAGCCAGAATAGCGGGAGCTCCTACGAGCAGTACTTC	CASSQNSGSSYEQYF
.	TRBV18	TRBJ2-7	.	TGTGCCAGCTCACCTTCTACGGAGCAGTACTTC	CASSPSTEQYF
TRBD1	TRBV15	TRBJ1-3	.	TGTGCCACCAGCTATGGTCGACAGGGTGGAAACACCATATATTTT	CATSYGRQGGNTIYF
TRBD2	TRBV6-1	TRBJ2-1	once	TGTGCCAGCAGTGCGAGCCGACTAGCGGGGAACTACAATGAGCAGTTCTTC	CASSASRLAGNYNEQFF
TRBD1	TRBV27	TRBJ2-5	.	TGTGCCAGCAGCCAGGGGGCATCAGAGACCCAGTACTTC	CASSQGASETQYF
.	TRBV7-2	TRBJ2-2	.	TGTGCCAGCAGCTTAAAAGGCGGCACCGGGGAGCTGTTTTTT	CASSLKGGTGELFF
TRBD1	TRBV7-2	TRBJ1-5	.	TGTGCCAGCAGCCGCGGACAGGGGGTAGGGAAGCCCCAGCATTTT	CASSRGQGVGKPQHF
.	TRBV7-2	TRBJ2-1	.	TGTGCCAGCAGCGTAGGACGCAACAATGAGCAGTTCTTC	CASSVGRNNEQFF
.	TRBV30	TRBJ1-3	few	TGTGCCTGGAGCAAAGGGTACGGAAACACCATATATTTT	CAWSKGYGNTIYF